Included here is one T cell receptor (beta chain) sequence, with context. Antigen unknown. The second PCR ran about 6 to 12 cycles with a sample-barcoded 5' primer and J-beta primers. From the 5' RACE reads, TCRdb called clonotypes with MiXCR, one entry per CDR3 protein. The sample shows around 800,000 distinct CDR3 sequences, 20% to 30% of them seen only once. The entry originates in a study of blood T cells in healthy people across ages. V lost 5 bases and J lost 0; bases outside the gene matches: 9. CDR3 size: 16 residues. The germline gives CDR1 SEHNR, CDR2 FQNEAQ (reference sequence). Study-wide points: Researchers report that TCR beta diversity correlated strongly with naive T cell percentage. Donors of long life had a larger count of naive CD4+ cells and greater diversity than aged donors.

This sample was also put to use in a study of T cells of mothers and their children. That work adds: Several children and their three healthy Caucasian mothers were the donors.

The V and J genes are TRBV7-9 and TRBJ1-1, with 7 bases lining up with TRBD1. Sequencing was carried out using blood. The origin of this receptor is a boy between 10 and 17 years old in good health. CDR3 sequence reads: CASSVRGQPLNTEAFF. CDR3 in DNA: TGTGCCAGCAGCGTTAGGGGGCAGCCACTGAACACTGAAGCTTTCTTT.